This T cell receptor (beta chain) came from a study of T cells after yellow fever vaccination. Background on the study: Preparing low-cell-number fractions relied on SMART-Seq v4 Ultra Low Input.

MiXCR, applied by TCRdb to the 5' RACE reads, yields one record per CDR3 protein. The data show 140,000 to 150,000 distinct CDR3 sequences, just over 6.5% seen once. In this sample, this clonotype turned up a few times. Germline CDR1 is SGHRS and CDR2 is YFSETQ. The CDR3 is 15 residues long. The V and J ends lost 4 bases and 1 base, in that order; junction bases with no gene match: 7. The specimen was CD4+ T cells sorted from PBMCs, collected 10 days after the yellow fever booster vaccination. This TCR came from a man under 40 who received the YFV17D yellow fever vaccine. The chain employs TRBV5-1 and TRBJ2-5; 7 nucleotides line up with TRBD1. As DNA, the CDR3 is TGCGCCAGCAGCACCACAGGGGATGTCCAAGAGACCCAGTACTTC. Protein product: CASSTTGDVQETQYF.